This T cell receptor (beta chain) was sequenced in a study of T cell changes during pregnancy in multiple sclerosis. Measured with immunoSEQ multiplex PCR; TCRdb has only the in-frame clones, and not every one. The profile shows tens of thousands of clones, around 92% of them singletons. The trim removed 4 bases at V and 6 bases at J, leaving 4 bases unmatched. Germline values: CDR1 MGHRA, CDR2 YSYEKL. The CDR3 has 14 residues. This chain links TRBV4-1 with TRBJ2-2, with TRBD2 matching 8 bases. This specimen consisted of CD8+ T cells from peripheral blood mononuclear cells, obtained in the third trimester of pregnancy. This receptor was obtained from a female donor in good health, enrolled as a control in a pregnancy study. CDR3 in DNA: TGCGCCAGCAGCCGCGGGCGGGGGGCCGGGGAGCTGTTTTTT. The encoded protein is CASSRGRGAGELFF.